The source of this TCR beta chain is a study of T cells in Graves' hyperthyroidism and ophthalmopathy. Patients aged 18 to 65 had newly diagnosed hyperthyroidism of under 2 months' duration. This clonotype was seen many times. Antigen: not known. Researchers amplified the TCR beta CDR3 regions from RNA transcripts. The HTBI primer set was used in a first-round RT-PCR of the TCR CDR3. MiXCR, applied by TCRdb to the multiplex PCR reads, yields one record per CDR3 protein. The sample includes approximately 560,000 distinct CDR3 sequences, 46% of them seen just once. CDR1 is SGHTA, CDR2 FQGTGA, per germline. Germline trimming cut 5 bases from V and 9 bases from J; bases unmatched to any gene: 13. The CDR3 totals 16 residues. Broader study findings: Ophthalmopathy stood apart from stable hyperthyroidism in a 13 V-J model.

This TCR came from a woman younger than 30 with Graves' hyperthyroidism. This chain uses TRBV7-3 with TRBJ1-6; the match to TRBD1 covers 7 bases. Sequencing used peripheral blood or thyroid tissue (not recorded which). CDR3 DNA: TGTGCCAGCAGCCTACTCGGGACAGAGTCAGGTTCACCCCTCCACTTT. It yields the protein CASSLLGTESGSPLHF.